The clone carrying this T cell receptor beta chain was seen a single time. The antigen is not known. Treatment: oral pan-JAK inhibitor, 5-10 mg twice daily. Researchers took lesional scalp punch biopsies and peripheral blood from people who were alopecia areata patients. Sorting of PBMCs yielded the CD4+ and CD8+ T cells. It was cDNA, reverse transcribed from extracted RNA, that served as the sequencing template. Sequenced by immunoSEQ multiplex PCR; TCRdb stores in-frame clones only, minus some. Of about 200,000 clones in the sample, roughly 60% were seen once. This record comes from a study of CD8+ T cells in alopecia areata. Across the study: Treated individuals took tofacitinib by mouth, 5 to 10 mg twice daily.

CDR1 and CDR2 (germline): MGHRA, YSYEKL. The CDR3 consists of 13 residues. Deletions cut 1 base from V and 8 bases from J, with 9 bases between. General study results and limits: In blood and scalp, many expanded lesional clones persisted during tofacitinib.

The sequences come from CD4+ T cells sorted from blood, collected at week 24, from a patient treated with tofacitinib. This receptor was taken from a human donor with alopecia areata. V is TRBV4-1 and J is TRBJ2-1; D is unclear. The CDR3 here is CASSQVSTHEQFF. The CDR3 nucleotides are TGCGCCAGCAGCCAAGTGAGTACGCATGAGCAGTTCTTC.